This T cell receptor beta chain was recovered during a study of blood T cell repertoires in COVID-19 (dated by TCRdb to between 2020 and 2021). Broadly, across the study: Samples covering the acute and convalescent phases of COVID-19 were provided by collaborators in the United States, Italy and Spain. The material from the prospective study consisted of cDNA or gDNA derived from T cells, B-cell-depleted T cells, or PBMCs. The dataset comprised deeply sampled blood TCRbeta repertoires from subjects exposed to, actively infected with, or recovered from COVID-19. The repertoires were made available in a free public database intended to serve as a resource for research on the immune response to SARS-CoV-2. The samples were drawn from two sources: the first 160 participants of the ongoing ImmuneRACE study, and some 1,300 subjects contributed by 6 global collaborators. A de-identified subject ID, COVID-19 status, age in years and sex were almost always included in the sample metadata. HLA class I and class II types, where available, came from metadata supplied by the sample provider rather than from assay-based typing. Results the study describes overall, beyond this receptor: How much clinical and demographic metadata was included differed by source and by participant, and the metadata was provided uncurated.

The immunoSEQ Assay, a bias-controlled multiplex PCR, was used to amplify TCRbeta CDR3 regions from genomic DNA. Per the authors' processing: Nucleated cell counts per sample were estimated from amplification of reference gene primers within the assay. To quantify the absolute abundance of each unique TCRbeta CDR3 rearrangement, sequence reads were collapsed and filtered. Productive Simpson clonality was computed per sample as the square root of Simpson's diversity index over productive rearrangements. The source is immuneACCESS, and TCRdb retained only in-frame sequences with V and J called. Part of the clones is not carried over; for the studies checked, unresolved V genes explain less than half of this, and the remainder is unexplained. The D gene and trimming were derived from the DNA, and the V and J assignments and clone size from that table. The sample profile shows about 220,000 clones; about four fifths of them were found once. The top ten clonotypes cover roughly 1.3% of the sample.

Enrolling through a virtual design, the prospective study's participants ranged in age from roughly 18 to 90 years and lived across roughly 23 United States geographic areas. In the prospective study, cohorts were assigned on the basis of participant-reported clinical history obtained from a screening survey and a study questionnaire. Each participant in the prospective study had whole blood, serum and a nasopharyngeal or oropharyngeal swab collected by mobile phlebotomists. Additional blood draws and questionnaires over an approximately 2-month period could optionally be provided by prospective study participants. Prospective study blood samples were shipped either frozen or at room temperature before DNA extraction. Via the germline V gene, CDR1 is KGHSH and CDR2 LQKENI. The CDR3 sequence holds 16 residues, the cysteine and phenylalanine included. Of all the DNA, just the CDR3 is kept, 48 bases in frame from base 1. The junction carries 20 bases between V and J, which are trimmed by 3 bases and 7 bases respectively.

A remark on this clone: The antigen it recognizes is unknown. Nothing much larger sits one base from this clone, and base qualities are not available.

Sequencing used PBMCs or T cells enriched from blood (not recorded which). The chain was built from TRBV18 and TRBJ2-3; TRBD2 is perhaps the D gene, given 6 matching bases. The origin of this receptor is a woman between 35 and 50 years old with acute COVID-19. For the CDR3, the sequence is CASSPLGTGDSHTQYF. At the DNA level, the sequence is TGTGCCAGCTCACCTCTGGGGACTGGGGATTCGCATACGCAGTATTTT.